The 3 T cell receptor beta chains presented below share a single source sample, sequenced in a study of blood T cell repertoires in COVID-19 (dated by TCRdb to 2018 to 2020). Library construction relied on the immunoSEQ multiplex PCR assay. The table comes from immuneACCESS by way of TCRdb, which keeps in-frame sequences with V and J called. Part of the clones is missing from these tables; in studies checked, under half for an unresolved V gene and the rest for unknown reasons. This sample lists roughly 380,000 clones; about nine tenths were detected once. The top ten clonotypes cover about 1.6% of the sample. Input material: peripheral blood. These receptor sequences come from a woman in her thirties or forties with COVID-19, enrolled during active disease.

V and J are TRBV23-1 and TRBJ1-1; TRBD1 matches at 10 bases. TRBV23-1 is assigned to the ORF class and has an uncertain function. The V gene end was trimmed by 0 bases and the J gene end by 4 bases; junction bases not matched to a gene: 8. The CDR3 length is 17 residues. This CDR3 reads CASSQSRRTGGITEAFF. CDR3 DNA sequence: TGCGCCAGCAGTCAATCCCGGAGGACAGGGGGTATCACTGAAGCTTTCTTT.

The CDR3 loop is CASSIGRAPYTEAFF. DNA of the CDR3: TGTGCCAGTAGTATAGGAAGAGCCCCCTACACTGAAGCTTTCTTT. The chain carries TRBV19 and TRBJ1-1, with D uncertain. Germline V gene lookup returns CDR1 LNHDA and CDR2 SQIVND (reference sequence). V shed 1 base and J shed 3 bases, with 12 bases lying between them. The CDR3 sequence is 15 residues long. The full variable domain, completed using reference TRBV19 and TRBJ1-1, is DGGITQSPKYLFRKEGQNVTLSCEQNLNHDAMYWYRQDPGQGLRLIYYSQIVNDFQKGDIAEGYSVSREKKESFPLTVTSAQKNPTAFYLCASSIGRAPYTEAFFGQGTRLTVV.

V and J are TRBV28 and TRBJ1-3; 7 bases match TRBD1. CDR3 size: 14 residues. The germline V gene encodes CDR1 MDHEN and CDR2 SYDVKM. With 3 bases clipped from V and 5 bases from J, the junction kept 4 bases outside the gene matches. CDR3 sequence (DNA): TGTGCCAGCAGTTTTGGGGACAGCCGAAACACCATATATTTT. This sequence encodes CASSFGDSRNTIYF.